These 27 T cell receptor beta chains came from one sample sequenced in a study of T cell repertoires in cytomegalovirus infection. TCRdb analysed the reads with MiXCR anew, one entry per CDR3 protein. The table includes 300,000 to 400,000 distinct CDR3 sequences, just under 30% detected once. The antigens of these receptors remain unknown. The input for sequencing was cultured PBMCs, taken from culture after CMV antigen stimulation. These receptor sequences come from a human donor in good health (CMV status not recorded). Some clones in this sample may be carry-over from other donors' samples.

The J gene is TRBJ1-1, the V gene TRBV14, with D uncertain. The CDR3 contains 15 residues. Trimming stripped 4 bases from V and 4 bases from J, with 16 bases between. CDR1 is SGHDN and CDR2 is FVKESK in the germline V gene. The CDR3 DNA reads TGTGCCAGCAGCCCTCTGGAGACCATGGTCACTGAAGCTTTCTTT. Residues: CASSPLETMVTEAFF.

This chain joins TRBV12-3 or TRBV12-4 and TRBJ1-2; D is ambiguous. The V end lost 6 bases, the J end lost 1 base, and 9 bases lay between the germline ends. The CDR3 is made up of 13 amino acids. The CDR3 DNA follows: TGTGCCAGCAGACTACATGGTAACTATGGCTACACCTTC. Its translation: CASRLHGNYGYTF.

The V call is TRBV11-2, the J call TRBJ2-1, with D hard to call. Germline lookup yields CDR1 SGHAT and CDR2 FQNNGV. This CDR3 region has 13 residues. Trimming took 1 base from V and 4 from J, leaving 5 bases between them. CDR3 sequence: CASSLVAYNEQFF. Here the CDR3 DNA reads TGTGCCAGCAGCTTAGTTGCGTACAATGAGCAGTTCTTC.

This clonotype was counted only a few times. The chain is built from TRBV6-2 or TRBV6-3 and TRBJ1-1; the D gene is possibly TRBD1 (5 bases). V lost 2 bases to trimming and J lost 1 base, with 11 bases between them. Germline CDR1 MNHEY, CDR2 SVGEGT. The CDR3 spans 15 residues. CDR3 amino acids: CASSYGATENTEAFF. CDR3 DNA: TGTGCCAGCAGTTACGGGGCGACAGAGAACACTGAAGCTTTCTTT.

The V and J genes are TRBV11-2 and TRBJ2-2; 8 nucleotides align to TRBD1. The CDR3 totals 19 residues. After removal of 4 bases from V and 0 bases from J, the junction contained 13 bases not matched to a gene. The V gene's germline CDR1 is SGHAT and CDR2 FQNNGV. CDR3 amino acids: CASSSHPDRGHSNTGELFF. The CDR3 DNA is TGTGCCAGCAGCTCGCACCCCGACAGGGGACATTCGAACACCGGGGAGCTGTTTTTT.

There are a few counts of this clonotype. The DNA for the CDR3 is TGTGCCAGCAGCCCGCCCTCGGCCGGGAGCTCCTACAATGAGCAGTTCTTC. It is translated as CASSPPSAGSSYNEQFF. This sequence joins TRBV5-6 and TRBJ2-1; the D gene is possibly TRBD2 (6 bases). CDR3 size: 17 residues. Germline V CDR1 and CDR2: SGHDT, YYEEEE. V lost 4 bases and J 0 bases, leaving 17 bases between the germline ends. The full variable domain, in which reference TRBV5-6 and TRBJ2-1 provide the parts outside the CDR3, is DAGVTQSPTHLIKTRGQQVTLRCSPKSGHDTVSWYQQALGQGPQFIFQYYEEEERQRGNFPDRFSGHQFPNYSSELNVNALLLGDSALYLCASSPPSAGSSYNEQFFGPGTRLTVL.

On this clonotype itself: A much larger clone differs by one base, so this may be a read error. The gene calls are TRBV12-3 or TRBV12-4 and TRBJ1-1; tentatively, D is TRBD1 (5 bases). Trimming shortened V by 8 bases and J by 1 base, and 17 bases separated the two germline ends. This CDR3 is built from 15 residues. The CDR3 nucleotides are TGTGCCAGCTGCGAAGGGACCACGAGGAACACTGAAGCTTTCTTT. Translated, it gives CASCEGTTRNTEAFF.

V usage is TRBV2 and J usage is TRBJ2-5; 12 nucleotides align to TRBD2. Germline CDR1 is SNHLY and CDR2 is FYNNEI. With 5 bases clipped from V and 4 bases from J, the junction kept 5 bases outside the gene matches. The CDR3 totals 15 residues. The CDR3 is CASSLTSGSPETQYF. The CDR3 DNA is TGTGCCAGCAGTCTGACTAGCGGGAGCCCAGAGACCCAGTACTTC.

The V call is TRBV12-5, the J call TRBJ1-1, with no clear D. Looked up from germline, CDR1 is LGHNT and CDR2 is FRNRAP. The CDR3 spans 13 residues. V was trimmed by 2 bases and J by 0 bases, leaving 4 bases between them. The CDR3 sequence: CASGLRVNTEAFF. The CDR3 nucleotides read TGTGCTAGTGGTTTGCGGGTGAACACTGAAGCTTTCTTT.

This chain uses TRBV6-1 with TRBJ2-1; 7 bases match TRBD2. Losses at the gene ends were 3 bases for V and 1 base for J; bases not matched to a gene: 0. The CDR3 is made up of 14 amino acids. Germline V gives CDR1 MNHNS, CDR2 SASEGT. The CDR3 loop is CASSERGSYNEQFF. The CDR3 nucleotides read TGTGCCAGCAGTGAGCGGGGGTCCTACAATGAGCAGTTCTTC.

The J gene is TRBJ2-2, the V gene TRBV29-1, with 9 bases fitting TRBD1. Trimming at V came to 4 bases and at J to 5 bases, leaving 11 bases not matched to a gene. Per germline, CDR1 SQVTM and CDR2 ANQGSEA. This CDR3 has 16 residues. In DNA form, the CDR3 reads TGCAGCGTTGTCGGGACAGGGTCCTTTGGAACCGGGGAGCTGTTTTTT. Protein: CSVVGTGSFGTGELFF.

Here the CDR3 reads CASSLGQGPQYF. The CDR3 bases are TGTGCCAGCAGTTTGGGACAGGGACCGCAGTACTTC. This sequence joins TRBV12-3 or TRBV12-4 and TRBJ2-7; 9 nucleotides align to TRBD1. Trimming took 3 bases from V and 9 from J; bases not matched to a gene: 3. The CDR3 consists of 12 residues.

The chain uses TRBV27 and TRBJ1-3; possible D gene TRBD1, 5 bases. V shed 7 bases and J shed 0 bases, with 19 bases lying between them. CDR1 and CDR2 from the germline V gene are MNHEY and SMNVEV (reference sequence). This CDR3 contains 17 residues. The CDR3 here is CASKPWGTPGSGNTIYF. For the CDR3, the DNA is TGTGCCAGCAAACCCTGGGGGACGCCCGGCTCTGGAAACACCATATATTTT.

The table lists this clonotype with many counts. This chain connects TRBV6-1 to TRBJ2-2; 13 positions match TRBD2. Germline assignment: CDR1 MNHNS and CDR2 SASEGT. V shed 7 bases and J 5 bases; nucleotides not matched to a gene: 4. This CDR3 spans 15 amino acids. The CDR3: CASTTSGRGTGELFF. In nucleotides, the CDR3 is TGTGCCAGCACCACTAGCGGGAGGGGAACCGGGGAGCTGTTTTTT.

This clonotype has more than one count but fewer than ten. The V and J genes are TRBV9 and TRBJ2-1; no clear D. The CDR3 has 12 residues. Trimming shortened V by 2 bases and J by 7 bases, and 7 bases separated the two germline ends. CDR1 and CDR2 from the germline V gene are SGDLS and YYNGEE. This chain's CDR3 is CASSVALNEQFF. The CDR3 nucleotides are TGTGCCAGCAGCGTGGCCCTTAATGAGCAGTTCTTC.

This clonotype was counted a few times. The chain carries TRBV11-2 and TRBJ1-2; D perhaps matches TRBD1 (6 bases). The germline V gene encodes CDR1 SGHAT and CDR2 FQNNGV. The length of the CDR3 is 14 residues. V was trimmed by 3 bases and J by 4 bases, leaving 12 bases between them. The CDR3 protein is CASSLDSTSYGYTF. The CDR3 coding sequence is TGTGCCAGCAGCTTGGACAGTACGAGCTATGGCTACACCTTC. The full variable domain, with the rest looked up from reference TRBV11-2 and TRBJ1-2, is EAGVAQSPRYKIIEKRQSVAFWCNPISGHATLYWYQQILGQGPKLLIQFQNNGVVDDSQLPKDRFSAERLKGVDSTLKIQPAKLEDSAVYLCASSLDSTSYGYTFGSGTRLTVV.

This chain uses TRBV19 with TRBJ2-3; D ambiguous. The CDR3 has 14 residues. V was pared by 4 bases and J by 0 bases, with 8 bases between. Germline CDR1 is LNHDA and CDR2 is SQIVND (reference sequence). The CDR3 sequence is CASSKQASTDTQYF. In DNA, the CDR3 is TGTGCCAGTAGTAAGCAGGCTAGCACAGATACGCAGTATTTT. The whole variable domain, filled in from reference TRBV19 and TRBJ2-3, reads DGGITQSPKYLFRKEGQNVTLSCEQNLNHDAMYWYRQDPGQGLRLIYYSQIVNDFQKGDIAEGYSVSREKKESFPLTVTSAQKNPTAFYLCASSKQASTDTQYFGPGTRLTVL.

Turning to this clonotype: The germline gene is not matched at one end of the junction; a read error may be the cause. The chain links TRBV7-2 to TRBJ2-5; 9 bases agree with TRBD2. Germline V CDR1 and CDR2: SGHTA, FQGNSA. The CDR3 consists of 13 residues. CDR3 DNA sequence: TGTGCCAGCAGCCTCGGCTCGCGGGAGGGCCTTTCCTTC. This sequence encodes CASSLGSREGLSF.

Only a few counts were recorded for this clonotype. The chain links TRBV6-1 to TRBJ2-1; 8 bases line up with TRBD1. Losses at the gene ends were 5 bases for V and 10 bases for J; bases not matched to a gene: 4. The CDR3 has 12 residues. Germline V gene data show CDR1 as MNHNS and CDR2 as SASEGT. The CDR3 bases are TGTGCCAGCAGTCCAGGGGGCTTGGAGCAGTTCTTC. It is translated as CASSPGGLEQFF.

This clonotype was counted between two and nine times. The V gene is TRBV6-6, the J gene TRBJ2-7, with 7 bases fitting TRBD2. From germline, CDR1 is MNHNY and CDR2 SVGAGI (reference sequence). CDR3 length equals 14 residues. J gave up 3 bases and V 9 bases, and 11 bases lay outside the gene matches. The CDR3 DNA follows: TGTGCCAGACGCGGGAGAGGGATAGACTACGAGCAGTACTTC. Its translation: CARRGRGIDYEQYF.

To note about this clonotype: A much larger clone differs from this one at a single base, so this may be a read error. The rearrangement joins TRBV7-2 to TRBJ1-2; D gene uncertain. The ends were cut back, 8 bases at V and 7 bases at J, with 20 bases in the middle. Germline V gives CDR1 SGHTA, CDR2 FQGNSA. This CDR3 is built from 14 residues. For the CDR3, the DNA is TGTGCCAGCTCACTACGGATGCTGAAATCTGGCTACACCTTC. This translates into CASSLRMLKSGYTF.

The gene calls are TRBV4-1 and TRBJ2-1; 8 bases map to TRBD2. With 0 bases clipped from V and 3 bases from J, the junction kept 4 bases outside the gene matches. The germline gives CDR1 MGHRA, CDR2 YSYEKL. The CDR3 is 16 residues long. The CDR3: CASSQDVAGIYNEQFF. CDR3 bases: TGCGCCAGCAGCCAAGATGTAGCGGGAATCTACAATGAGCAGTTCTTC.

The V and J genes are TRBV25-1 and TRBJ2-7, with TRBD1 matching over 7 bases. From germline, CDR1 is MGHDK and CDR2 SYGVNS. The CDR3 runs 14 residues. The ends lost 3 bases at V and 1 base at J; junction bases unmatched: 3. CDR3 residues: CASSDYRGSYEQYF. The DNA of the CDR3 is TGTGCCAGCAGTGATTACAGGGGATCCTACGAGCAGTACTTC.

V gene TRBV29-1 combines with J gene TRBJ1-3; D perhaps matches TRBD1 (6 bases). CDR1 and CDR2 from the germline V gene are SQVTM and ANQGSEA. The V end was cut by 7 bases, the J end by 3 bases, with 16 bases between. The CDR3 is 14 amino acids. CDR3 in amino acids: CSALGAAYGNTIYF. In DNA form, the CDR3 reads TGCAGCGCCCTGGGGGCGGCGTATGGAAACACCATATATTTT.

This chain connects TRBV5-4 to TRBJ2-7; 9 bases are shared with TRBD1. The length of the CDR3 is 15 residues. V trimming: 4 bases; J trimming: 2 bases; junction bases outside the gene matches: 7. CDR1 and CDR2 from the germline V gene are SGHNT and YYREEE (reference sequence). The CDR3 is CASSTGQGPTYEQYF. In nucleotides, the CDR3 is TGTGCCAGCAGCACCGGACAGGGGCCAACCTACGAGCAGTACTTC.

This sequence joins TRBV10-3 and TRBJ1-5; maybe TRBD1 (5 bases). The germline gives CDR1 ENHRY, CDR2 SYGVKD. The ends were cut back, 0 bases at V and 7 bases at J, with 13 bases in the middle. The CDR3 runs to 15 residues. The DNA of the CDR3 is TGTGCCATCAGTGAGTCGAGGCAGGGCGGACAGCCCCAGCATTTT. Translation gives CAISESRQGGQPQHF.

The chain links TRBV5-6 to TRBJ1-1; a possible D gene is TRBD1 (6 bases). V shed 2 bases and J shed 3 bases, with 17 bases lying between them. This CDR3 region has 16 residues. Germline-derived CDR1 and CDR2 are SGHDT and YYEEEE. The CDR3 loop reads CASSFLKGKGDTEAFF. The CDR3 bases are TGTGCCAGCAGCTTTCTAAAGGGGAAGGGGGACACTGAAGCTTTCTTT.